The 32 T cell receptor beta chains given below trace back to one sample, sequenced in a study of T-cell reconstitution after alpha-beta-depleted transplantation in children. A library of TCRbeta sequences, prepared with unique molecular identifiers, was generated. TCRdb re-derived calls from the PCR reads in MiXCR, one entry per CDR3 protein. The sample records fewer than 400,000 distinct CDR3 sequences, approximately 23% being singletons. The sequences come from PBMCs, mostly from graft donor cells, collected 180 days after TCRalphabeta/CD19-depleted stem cell transplant. The receptors shown here come from a male patient younger than 18 who had a stem cell transplant for acute lymphoblastic leukemia, so the T cells may come from the graft donor.

This chain links TRBV7-9 with TRBJ2-7; TRBD1 aligns across 7 bases. Germline V CDR1 and CDR2: SEHNR, FQNEAQ (reference sequence). The CDR3 length is 15 residues. The junction had 11 bases not matched to a gene; V was cut back by 7 bases and J by 2 bases. For the CDR3, the DNA is TGTGCCAGCACCAACGAGGGGACAGTTGCCTACGAGCAGTACTTC. As protein: CASTNEGTVAYEQYF.

The chain combines TRBV7-3 with TRBJ2-7; tentative D call: TRBD2 (5 bases). Germline V CDR1 and CDR2: SGHTA, FQGTGA. Trimming cost V 1 base and J 5 bases, with 15 bases left between them. This CDR3 has 15 amino acids. The CDR3 bases are TGTGCCAGCAGCTTAATCGGAACGGGGTCGGACGAGCAGTACTTC. Its translation is CASSLIGTGSDEQYF. The variable domain in full, with the rest retrieved from reference TRBV7-3 and TRBJ2-7, is GAGVSQTPSNKVTEKGKYVELRCDPISGHTALYWYRQSLGQGPEFLIYFQGTGAADDSGLPNDRFFAVRPEGSVSTLKIQRTERGDSAVYLCASSLIGTGSDEQYFGPGTRLTVT.

In its sample, this clonotype was seen a few times. This chain uses TRBV6-5 with TRBJ2-4; D call uncertain. The germline CDR1 and CDR2 sequences are MNHEY and SVGAGI. The CDR3 consists of 15 residues. V lost 0 bases to trimming and J lost 0 bases, with 6 bases between them. The DNA of the CDR3 is TGTGCCAGCAGTTACTCCGGCCTAGCCAAAAACATTCAGTACTTC. Translated, it gives CASSYSGLAKNIQYF.

The chain has TRBV3-1 and TRBJ1-6; D gene uncertain. The CDR3 extends over 14 amino acids. Germline V gene data show CDR1 as LGHDT and CDR2 as YNNKEL (reference sequence). Trimming left V 5 bases short and J 4 bases short, with 9 bases between. In DNA form, the CDR3 reads TGTGCCAGCAGCGTCGTCCCGTATAATTCACCCCTCCACTTT. Protein sequence: CASSVVPYNSPLHF.

The sample holds a few counts of this clonotype. The chain combines TRBV5-1 with TRBJ2-2; 7 bases agree with TRBD1. This CDR3 contains 15 residues. V gave up 3 bases and J gave up 7 bases; unmatched junction bases: 9. Germline-derived CDR1 and CDR2 are SGHRS and YFSETQ. CDR3 protein: CASSYGQALDGELFF. CDR3 in DNA: TGCGCCAGCAGCTACGGACAGGCTCTTGACGGGGAGCTGTTTTTT.

The rearrangement joins TRBV5-5 to TRBJ1-4; D is unclear. Trimming stripped 2 bases from V and 0 bases from J, with 5 bases between. Germline V lookup: CDR1 SGHKS, CDR2 YYEKEE (reference sequence). The length of the CDR3 is 14 residues. The CDR3 DNA reads as TGTGCCAGCAGCTTCAGTGCAACTAATGAAAAACTGTTTTTT. Translating gives CASSFSATNEKLFF.

This rearrangement joins TRBV28 to TRBJ2-1; 7 bases map to TRBD2. V lost 4 bases to trimming and J lost 9 bases; unmatched junction nucleotides: 15. The CDR3 loop spans 16 amino acids. Germline-derived CDR1 and CDR2 are MDHEN and SYDVKM. In DNA form, the CDR3 reads TGTGCCAGCAGTTCCTTTACTCGGGGCGGCGGGGGTGAGCAGTTCTTC. Translated: CASSSFTRGGGGEQFF.

This clonotype was observed a few times. The V gene is TRBV21-1, the J gene TRBJ1-4. TRBV21-1 is a known pseudogene. The CDR3 loop spans 16 amino acids. CDR3 DNA: TGTGCCAGCAGCCCCCTGGAGGGCGCGACCGTTGAAAAACTGTTTTTT. Translating it yields CASSPLEGATVEKLFF.

The V gene is TRBV5-1, the J gene TRBJ2-1; TRBD2 aligns across 14 bases. The length of the CDR3 is 20 residues. V lost 2 bases to trimming and J lost 2 bases; unmatched junction nucleotides: 12. The germline CDR1 and CDR2 sequences are SGHRS and YFSETQ. This CDR3 reads CASSFSRLAGGPLTYNEQFF. DNA for the CDR3: TGCGCCAGCAGCTTCTCCCGACTAGCGGGAGGGCCGCTGACCTACAATGAGCAGTTCTTC.

There are a few counts of this clonotype. The chain uses TRBV28 and TRBJ1-1, with D unresolved. This CDR3 contains 14 residues. The ends were cut back, 5 bases at V and 8 bases at J, with 18 bases in the middle. Germline V CDR1 and CDR2: MDHEN, SYDVKM. The CDR3 DNA reads TGTGCCAGCAGTGCACTACCCCTGCGCACAGAAGCTTTCTTT. It codes for CASSALPLRTEAFF.

The V call is TRBV5-1, the J call TRBJ2-3; 9 bases fit TRBD2. The germline V gene has CDR1 SGHRS and CDR2 YFSETQ. V dropped 0 bases and J dropped 0; count of bases not matched to a gene: 5. CDR3 length equals 17 residues. The DNA of the CDR3 is TGCGCCAGCAGCTTGGCAGTGGGGACTAGCAGCACAGATACGCAGTATTTT. It yields the protein CASSLAVGTSSTDTQYF.

This clonotype has more than one count but fewer than ten. This rearrangement joins TRBV12-3 or TRBV12-4 to TRBJ2-3, with 11 bases that match TRBD2. This CDR3 comprises 17 residues. V gave up 3 bases and J gave up 2 bases; unmatched junction bases: 7. The CDR3 is CASSLIPLAGDTDTQYF. CDR3 DNA: TGTGCCAGCAGTTTGATCCCACTAGCGGGAGACACAGATACGCAGTATTTT.

The chain employs TRBV10-3 and TRBJ2-1, with a weak D call TRBD1 (6 bases). The CDR3 has 17 residues. V lost 4 bases and J 1 base, leaving 17 bases between the germline ends. Germline V CDR1 and CDR2: ENHRY, SYGVKD. This chain's CDR3 is CAISAWGPSLSYNEQFF. CDR3 nucleotide sequence: TGTGCCATCAGTGCTTGGGGGCCTAGCCTATCCTACAATGAGCAGTTCTTC.

This chain connects TRBV20-1 to TRBJ2-1; 7 bases fit TRBD2. V trimming: 6 bases; J trimming: 1 base; junction bases outside the gene matches: 9. The CDR3 has 15 amino acids. The V gene's germline CDR1 is DFQATT and CDR2 SNEGSKA (reference sequence). The CDR3 DNA sequence: TGCAGTGCCGACACTAGCGAACTATCCTACAATGAGCAGTTCTTC. Translation gives CSADTSELSYNEQFF.

This clonotype was seen more than once but under ten times. The rearrangement links TRBV5-1 to TRBJ2-1, with 11 bases lining up with TRBD2. Looked up from germline, CDR1 is SGHRS and CDR2 is YFSETQ. V lost 0 bases and J lost 4; bases outside the gene matches: 6. The CDR3 is 17 amino acids. The chain's CDR3 is CASSLEASGRPYNEQFF. CDR3 sequence (DNA): TGCGCCAGCAGCTTGGAGGCTAGCGGGAGGCCGTACAATGAGCAGTTCTTC. The full variable domain, completed using reference TRBV5-1 and TRBJ2-1, is KAGVTQTPRYLIKTRGQQVTLSCSPISGHRSVSWYQQTPGQGLQFLFEYFSETQRNKGNFPGRFSGRQFSNSRSEMNVSTLELGDSALYLCASSLEASGRPYNEQFFGPGTRLTVL.

This clonotype was seen more than once but under ten times. The chain carries TRBV7-8 and TRBJ2-6; 11 bases fit TRBD2. The J segment lost 0 bases and the V segment lost 2 bases, leaving 3 bases of the junction unmatched. The CDR3 is 18 amino acids. Germline V CDR1 and CDR2: SGHVS, FQNEAQ. The CDR3 here is CASSLTLAGGSGANVLTF. CDR3 DNA sequence: TGTGCCAGCAGCTTAACCCTAGCGGGGGGCTCTGGGGCCAACGTCCTGACTTTC.

J is TRBJ2-3 and V is TRBV29-1, with a possible D match to TRBD1 (5 bases). The V gene lost 3 bases and the J gene lost 0 bases, with 19 bases spanning the gap. The CDR3 runs to 17 residues. The germline V gene encodes CDR1 SQVTM and CDR2 ANQGSEA. CDR3 residues: CSVDDALDRASTDTQYF. The CDR3 DNA reads TGCAGCGTTGACGACGCCCTCGACAGAGCTAGCACAGATACGCAGTATTTT.

This chain joins TRBV6-2 or TRBV6-3 and TRBJ2-1, with 7 positions matching TRBD2. Trimming removed 0 bases from V and 8 bases from J; junction bases left unmatched: 10. Germline-derived CDR1 and CDR2 are MNHEY and SVGEGT. This CDR3 has 16 amino acids. CDR3 amino acids: CASSYSVAGGSYEQFF. The CDR3 DNA reads as TGTGCCAGCAGTTACTCTGTTGCGGGCGGGAGCTATGAGCAGTTCTTC.

CDR3 DNA sequence: TGTGCCAGCAGTTTTGTCTATTACAATGAGCAGTTCTTC. Translating it yields CASSFVYYNEQFF. J is TRBJ2-1 and V is TRBV27; D remains unclear. V was pared by 3 bases and J by 4 bases, with 7 bases between. The CDR3 extends over 13 amino acids. Germline V gives CDR1 MNHEY, CDR2 SMNVEV (reference sequence).

The DNA for the CDR3 is TGTGCCAGCTGTTTTTTTATGGTGTGGGTAGCGGGAGGAGGGGAGCAGTTCTTC. It is translated as CASCFFMVWVAGGGEQFF. The V and J genes are TRBV7-3 and TRBJ2-1; 10 bases match TRBD2. Germline-derived CDR1 and CDR2 are SGHTA and FQGTGA. V trimming: 8 bases; J trimming: 10 bases; junction bases outside the gene matches: 23. The CDR3 is made up of 18 amino acids.

This chain joins TRBV11-3 and TRBJ2-1; 8 bases map to TRBD1. This CDR3 comprises 13 residues. Germline V gene data show CDR1 as SGHNT and CDR2 as YENEEA. V lost 5 bases and J lost 8; bases outside the gene matches: 5. The chain's CDR3 is CASSPGRGHEQFF. The CDR3 DNA is TGTGCCAGCAGCCCGGGCAGGGGGCATGAGCAGTTCTTC. Full variable domain (rest looked up from reference TRBV11-3 and TRBJ2-1): EAGVVQSPRYKIIEKKQPVAFWCNPISGHNTLYWYLQNLGQGPELLIRYENEEAVDDSQLPKDRFSAERLKGVDSTLKIQPAELGDSAVYLCASSPGRGHEQFFGPGTRLTVL.

This chain links TRBV29-1 with TRBJ2-1, with 8 bases matching TRBD1. Germline loops: CDR1 SQVTM, CDR2 ANQGSEA. V was pared by 6 bases and J by 1 base, with 2 bases of the junction left unmatched. This CDR3 contains 13 residues. The CDR3 DNA reads TGCAGCGTCAGGACAGGGTCCTACAATGAGCAGTTCTTC. It encodes CSVRTGSYNEQFF.

This clonotype has more than one count but fewer than ten. This sequence joins TRBV7-9 and TRBJ2-1, with D possibly being TRBD1 or TRBD2 (5 bases each). Germline V CDR1 and CDR2: SEHNR, FQNEAQ (reference sequence). The CDR3 runs to 16 residues. V lost 3 bases to trimming and J lost 6 bases, with 18 bases between them. CDR3 bases: TGTGCCAGCAGCTTTGTCTTAGGGACCCCCATCAATGAGCAGTTCTTC. Protein sequence: CASSFVLGTPINEQFF.

CDR3 nucleotides: TGCGCCAGCAGCTTGGGGGTAGCGGGAGTCGCAGATACGCAGTATTTT. This codes for CASSLGVAGVADTQYF. V gene TRBV5-1 combines with J gene TRBJ2-3, with TRBD2 matching over 9 bases. The CDR3 contains 16 residues. The V gene's germline CDR1 is SGHRS and CDR2 YFSETQ. With 0 bases clipped from V and 4 bases from J, the junction kept 6 bases outside the gene matches.

This clonotype came up many times. The chain has TRBV7-2 and TRBJ1-2; possible D gene TRBD1, 5 bases. CDR1 SGHTA and CDR2 FQGNSA come from the germline V gene. V dropped 4 bases and J dropped 8 bases, with 11 bases sitting between them. CDR3 length equals 12 residues. Here the CDR3 DNA reads TGTGCCAGCAGCTCCGCAGGGAGGGGCTACACCTTC. The encoded protein is CASSSAGRGYTF.

This clonotype was seen only a few times. This chain links TRBV10-3 with TRBJ2-3, with TRBD1 identical over 7 bases. V trimming: 5 bases; J trimming: 1 base; junction bases outside the gene matches: 6. Germline CDR1 reads ENHRY; CDR2 reads SYGVKD. The CDR3 spans 15 residues. This chain's CDR3 is CAISQIGQGTDTQYF. The CDR3 region has the DNA TGTGCCATCAGTCAGATCGGACAGGGCACAGATACGCAGTATTTT.

With respect to this clonotype: In this CDR3 the conserved last residue, phenylalanine or tryptophan, is missing, so a read error is likely. J is TRBJ2-7 and V is TRBV12-3 or TRBV12-4, with 9 bases aligning to TRBD1. CDR3 length: 14 amino acids. J was trimmed by 3 bases and V by 5 bases; bases with no gene match: 5. CDR3 loop: CASSPGTGFYEQYL. CDR3 bases: TGTGCCAGCAGTCCCGGGACAGGGTTCTACGAGCAGTACCTC.

This chain connects TRBV5-6 to TRBJ2-5, with 14 bases that match TRBD2. The CDR3 consists of 16 residues. J was trimmed by 5 bases and V by 4 bases; bases with no gene match: 7. Germline V gene data show CDR1 as SGHDT and CDR2 as YYEEEE. The CDR3 sequence is CASSSGTSGSFETQYF. The CDR3 DNA follows: TGTGCCAGCAGCAGTGGGACTAGCGGGAGCTTCGAGACCCAGTACTTC.

The V call is TRBV6-6, the J call TRBJ2-5, with no clear D. The CDR3 spans 12 residues. CDR1 MNHNY and CDR2 SVGAGI come from the germline V gene (reference sequence). Trimming pared 7 bases from V and 4 bases from J, leaving 10 bases between. CDR3 nucleotides: TGTGCCAGCACCGACGGTGGAGAGACCCAGTACTTC. Its protein product is CASTDGGETQYF.

This clonotype came up a few times. The chain couples TRBV12-3 or TRBV12-4 to TRBJ2-7; 9 bases fit TRBD2. Losses at the gene ends were 2 bases for V and 3 bases for J; bases not matched to a gene: 14. The CDR3 spans 18 residues. CDR3 loop: CASSLTRRVAGVLYEQYF. For the CDR3, the DNA is TGTGCCAGCAGTTTAACCAGGAGGGTAGCGGGAGTCCTCTACGAGCAGTACTTC.

The J gene is TRBJ2-5, the V gene TRBV7-2; 14 bases are a match to TRBD2. Germline CDR1 and CDR2: SGHTA and FQGNSA. The CDR3 has 17 residues. The V segment lost 3 bases and the J segment 6 bases; nucleotides outside the gene matches: 9. The CDR3 DNA follows: TGTGCCAGCAGCTTGTGGACTAGCGGGAGGTATATCCAGACCCAGTACTTC. Its protein product is CASSLWTSGRYIQTQYF. Drawing the rest from reference TRBV7-2 and TRBJ2-5, the complete variable domain is GAGVSQSPSNKVTEKGKDVELRCDPISGHTALYWYRQSLGQGLEFLIYFQGNSAPDKSGLPSDRFSAERTGGSVSTLTIQRTQQEDSAVYLCASSLWTSGRYIQTQYFGPGTRLLVL.

This clonotype is a singleton in its sample. The V call is TRBV18, the J call TRBJ1-1; perhaps TRBD1 as D (5 bases). The CDR3 length is 16 residues. V was shortened by 3 bases and J by 3 bases, with 17 bases between the two germline ends. Germline lookup yields CDR1 KGHSH and CDR2 LQKENI. The CDR3 region is CASSPLTWGSDTEAFF. The DNA of the CDR3 is TGTGCCAGCTCACCGCTTACATGGGGCAGTGACACTGAAGCTTTCTTT.